This T cell receptor (beta chain) was found in a study of T-cell memory formation after mild COVID-19. Study overall: Largely, TCR clusters stayed within a single donor.

TCRdb recomputed calls from the 5' RACE reads with MiXCR, one row per CDR3 protein. This table has under 250,000 distinct CDR3 sequences, 15% to 19% appearing once. Comments on this clonotype: Antigen unknown.

Study-level points and caveats: CD4+ contracting clones were found mainly in CM and EM, and CD8+ ones in EMRA. The appearance of some responding clones in pre-infection memory suggested that cross-reactive memory joined. Clones contracting day 15 to 85 were balanced CD4/CD8; later expanders leaned CD4+.

Trimming took off 4 bases at V and 8 bases at J, with 14 bases between the two ends. Looked up from germline, CDR1 is SGHTA and CDR2 is FQGNSA. The CDR3 spans 13 residues. The origin of this receptor is an adult woman who had mild COVID-19 (a few samples of this study predate the infection). Cell type and time point are not known. Material: PBMCs or a T cell subset sorted from them (not recorded which). V and J are TRBV7-2 and TRBJ1-2; no reliable D call. CDR3 region: CASSSFRQSGYTF. In DNA, the CDR3 is TGTGCCAGCAGCTCATTCAGGCAGTCCGGCTACACCTTC.